This T cell receptor beta chain derives from a study of T cell responses to AZD1222 COVID-19 vaccine. Study-wide points: Within unmutated variant regions lay the reported targets of nearly half of spike-specific TCRs. Clonal diversity was possibly underestimated, and the donors were mostly white British, with more females. In all cases, repertoires were sampled only after the peak T cell response. Just 5 to 7 AZD1222 recipients tested seropositive at baseline.

A remark on this clone: What it recognizes is unknown.

Sequencing used immunoSEQ multiplex PCR; TCRdb keeps in-frame clones, though not all of them. The data show 95,000 to 130,000 clones, approximately 85% seen once. Germline V gene data show CDR1 as SGDLS and CDR2 as YYNGEE. The CDR3 extends over 13 amino acids. Germline trimming cut 4 bases from V and 6 bases from J; bases unmatched to any gene: 5. This specimen consisted of peripheral blood, obtained on day 0 of MenACWY control vaccination. This receptor was taken from an adult in good health. This chain connects TRBV9 to TRBJ2-3, with TRBD1 matching over 7 bases. The CDR3 loop reads CASSKSRGDTQYF. CDR3 DNA sequence: TGTGCCAGCAGCAAGAGCAGGGGGGATACGCAGTATTTT.